One sample yielded the 18 T cell receptor beta chains listed below, sequenced in a study of PD-L1 blockade in urothelial cancer. Indicated time point: pretreatment peripheral blood. Method: immunoSEQ multiplex PCR; TCRdb's copy keeps in-frame clones and lacks some. The top ten clones hold roughly 1.6% of a sample with 90,000 to 100,000 clones, 90% of them seen once. The specimen comprised PBMCs, sampled around atezolizumab (anti-PD-L1) treatment. Every receptor here comes from a man between 60 and 75 years old with urothelial cancer.

The V and J genes are TRBV4-3 and TRBJ2-6, with D perhaps TRBD1 (6 bases). The CDR3 runs to 18 residues. The germline gives CDR1 LGHNA, CDR2 YSLEER. V gave up 3 bases and J gave up 0 bases, with 15 bases separating them. Written as DNA, the CDR3 is TGCGCCAGCAGCCAGCTCCGGACAGCGGTCTCTGGGGCCAACGTCCTGACTTTC. Protein sequence: CASSQLRTAVSGANVLTF.

The rearrangement links TRBV4-3 to TRBJ1-4; TRBD1 matches 8 bases. Germline lookup yields CDR1 LGHNA and CDR2 YSLEER. The J segment lost 10 bases and the V segment lost 3 bases, leaving 7 bases of the junction unmatched. The CDR3 contains 14 residues. The CDR3 nucleotides read TGCGCCAGCAGCCAGCAGGGGGCTGGGACAAAACTGTTTTTT. Encoded protein: CASSQQGAGTKLFF.

The rearrangement uses TRBV5-4 and TRBJ2-4, with TRBD1 identical over 9 bases. The CDR3 runs 13 residues. Unmatched junction bases numbered 4, after V lost 4 bases and J lost 8 bases. Germline CDR1 SGHNT, CDR2 YYREEE (reference sequence). The CDR3 region is CASSPDRGDIQYF. The CDR3 DNA sequence: TGTGCCAGCAGCCCCGACAGGGGGGACATTCAGTACTTC. Full variable domain (missing parts from reference TRBV5-4 and TRBJ2-4): ETGVTQSPTHLIKTRGQQVTLRCSSQSGHNTVSWYQQALGQGPQFIFQYYREEENGRGNFPPRFSGLQFPNYSSELNVNALELDDSALYLCASSPDRGDIQYFGAGTRLSVL.

This sequence joins TRBV2 and TRBJ1-3; TRBD1 matches 12 bases. Unmatched junction bases numbered 17, after V lost 5 bases and J lost 0 bases. The CDR3 is 21 residues long. Germline CDR1 SNHLY, CDR2 FYNNEI. CDR3 nucleotides: TGTGCCAGCAGTAGACCGGGACAGGGGGCGCAAAGTGGGAGCTCTGGAAACACCATATATTTT. Translation gives CASSRPGQGAQSGSSGNTIYF.

V is TRBV11-2 and J is TRBJ2-1; no reliable D call. Germline CDR1 and CDR2: SGHAT and FQNNGV. The CDR3 length is 13 residues. Trimming stripped 6 bases from V and 8 bases from J, with 14 bases between. DNA of the CDR3: TGTGCCAGCAGAGTTTTTTTGAGCGATGAGCAGTTCTTC. As protein: CASRVFLSDEQFF.

This sequence joins TRBV7-2 and TRBJ2-7, with 10 bases identical to TRBD1. The CDR3 runs to 15 residues. Germline V CDR1 and CDR2: SGHTA, FQGNSA. V lost 6 bases to trimming and J lost 6 bases; unmatched junction nucleotides: 11. CDR3 sequence (DNA): TGTGCCAGCAGGTTCCCGGGACAGGGGCGCTTCGAGCAGTACTTC. Translated, it gives CASRFPGQGRFEQYF.

The genes are TRBV15 and TRBJ2-5; 11 bases are shared with TRBD2. The CDR3 has 15 amino acids. The ends lost 1 base at V and 7 bases at J; junction bases unmatched: 5. Germline V gene sequence: CDR1 LNHNV, CDR2 YYDKDF (reference sequence). The CDR3 DNA reads TGTGCCACCAGCAGAGGGGGACTAGCGGATATGACCCAGTACTTC. It specifies CATSRGGLADMTQYF. Based on the CDR3 plus reference TRBV15 and TRBJ2-5, the full variable domain is DAMVIQNPRYQVTQFGKPVTLSCSQTLNHNVMYWYQQKSSQAPKLLFHYYDKDFNNEADTPDNFQSRRPNTSFCFLDIRSPGLGDTAMYLCATSRGGLADMTQYFGPGTRLLVL.

This chain joins TRBV7-3 and TRBJ2-3, with 10 bases aligning to TRBD1. The CDR3 runs to 14 residues. Trimming removed 4 bases from V and 7 bases from J; junction bases left unmatched: 5. Germline CDR1 and CDR2: SGHTA and FQGTGA. CDR3 nucleotide sequence: TGTGCCAGCAGCTCTGGGACAGGGGAATATACGCAGTATTTT. Its protein product is CASSSGTGEYTQYF.

This chain uses TRBV4-2 with TRBJ2-1; TRBD2 agrees at 9 bases. The CDR3 covers 16 residues. J lost 5 bases, V lost 1 base, and 6 bases had no gene match. Germline lookup yields CDR1 LGHNA and CDR2 YNFKEQ. The CDR3 coding sequence is TGTGCCAGCAGCCAAGTAGCGGGGGTTGGGGACAATGAGCAGTTCTTC. Residues: CASSQVAGVGDNEQFF.

This chain links TRBV6-5 with TRBJ2-3; D may be TRBD1 (5 bases). The CDR3 contains 13 residues. CDR1 and CDR2 (germline): MNHEY, SVGAGI. Trimming stripped 0 bases from V and 4 bases from J, with 5 bases between. The CDR3 sequence is CASSYSTADTQYF. As DNA, the CDR3 is TGTGCCAGCAGTTACTCGACAGCAGATACGCAGTATTTT.

CDR3 amino acids: CASSFLAGAYTGELFF. The CDR3 coding sequence is TGTGCCAGCAGCTTTCTAGCGGGAGCGTACACCGGGGAGCTGTTTTTT. V is TRBV11-2 and J is TRBJ2-2; TRBD2 matches 10 bases. The V segment lost 3 bases and the J segment 3 bases; nucleotides outside the gene matches: 4. CDR1 is SGHAT, CDR2 FQNNGV, per germline. The CDR3 covers 16 residues.

The J gene is TRBJ2-7, the V gene TRBV7-9, with 11 bases lining up with TRBD2. The V segment lost 11 bases and the J segment 5 bases; nucleotides outside the gene matches: 5. Germline V lookup: CDR1 SEHNR, CDR2 FQNEAQ (reference sequence). The CDR3 loop spans 12 amino acids. This CDR3 reads CASSGRTNEQYF. For the CDR3, the DNA is TGTGCCTCTAGCGGGAGGACAAACGAGCAGTACTTC.

The gene calls are TRBV5-1 and TRBJ1-1; D not resolved. Looked up from germline, CDR1 is SGHRS and CDR2 is YFSETQ. Deletions cut 0 bases from V and 7 bases from J, with 7 bases between. CDR3 length equals 12 residues. This chain's CDR3 is CASSLAGDEAFF. CDR3 DNA: TGCGCCAGCAGCTTGGCAGGCGATGAAGCTTTCTTT.

CDR3 in DNA: TGTGCCATCAGTGAAGGGGGCGAGCAGTACTTC. This translates into CAISEGGEQYF. The rearrangement joins TRBV10-3 to TRBJ2-7; weak D call: TRBD1 (6 bases). The CDR3 consists of 11 residues. CDR1 ENHRY and CDR2 SYGVKD come from the germline V gene. The V and J ends lost 3 bases and 6 bases respectively, with 6 bases between them.

The rearrangement links TRBV6-4 to TRBJ2-3, with 9 positions matching TRBD2. This CDR3 is 14 amino acids long. CDR1 and CDR2 (germline): MRHNA, SNTAGT. V dropped 5 bases and J dropped 5; count of bases not matched to a gene: 5. The CDR3 nucleotides read TGTGCCAGCAGTCGGACTAGCGTCATAGATACGCAGTATTTT. Translated, it gives CASSRTSVIDTQYF.

CDR3 nucleotides: TGTGCCAGTAGTATTGCGGCAGCAAGCTCCTACGAGCAGTACTTC. Encoded protein: CASSIAAASSYEQYF. The V gene is TRBV19, the J gene TRBJ2-7; no reliable D call. Germline V lookup: CDR1 LNHDA, CDR2 SQIVND (reference sequence). This CDR3 contains 15 residues. V shed 3 bases and J shed 0 bases, with 12 bases lying between them.

This chain connects TRBV18 to TRBJ2-2; possible D gene TRBD1, 5 bases. The V gene lost 4 bases and the J gene lost 5 bases, with 8 bases spanning the gap. CDR3 length: 13 amino acids. The germline V gene encodes CDR1 KGHSH and CDR2 LQKENI. The CDR3 nucleotides read TGTGCCAGCTCACAGGGGCTAACCGGGGAGCTGTTTTTT. It encodes CASSQGLTGELFF.

V and J are TRBV5-4 and TRBJ2-2; 8 positions agree with TRBD2. This CDR3 comprises 16 residues. Looked up from germline, CDR1 is SGHNT and CDR2 is YYREEE (reference sequence). V gave up 4 bases and J gave up 1 base; unmatched junction bases: 6. CDR3 DNA sequence: TGTGCCAGCAGCCTAAAAACTAGCGGGAACACCGGGGAGCTGTTTTTT. Protein: CASSLKTSGNTGELFF.